This TCR beta chain was recorded in a study of cytomegalovirus exposure and HLA in healthy donors. About the research overall: Genetic ancestry analysis placed around 76% of the 300 to 500 donors that were genotyped in the Caucasian-associated cluster. Overall study results and limits: Reports described diagnosis of cytomegalovirus status by the classifier as highly specific and sensitive.

13 Jbeta primers and 60 Vbeta primers were used for the PCR. Generated by immunoSEQ multiplex PCR, the TCRdb table keeps only in-frame clones and is missing some. The sample lists roughly 150,000 clones, 60% to 80% occurring once. Points on this clone: Its antigen remains unidentified.

The CDR3 is made up of 12 amino acids. The V end lost 2 bases, the J end lost 1 base, and 4 bases lay between the germline ends. CDR1 and CDR2 from the germline V gene are SGHDT and YYEEEE. The rearrangement links TRBV5-6 to TRBJ2-7; D is undetermined. The source is a male donor in good health and CMV-seronegative. Source material: PBMCs. The CDR3 sequence: CASSFGSYEQYF. In DNA, the CDR3 is TGTGCCAGCAGCTTCGGGTCCTACGAGCAGTACTTC.